This T cell receptor beta chain was observed in a study of blood T cell repertoires in COVID-19. Study as a whole: Collection of acute and convalescent COVID-19 samples took place in the United States, Italy and Spain. Nucleic acid was either cDNA or gDNA, and it came from T cells, B-cell-depleted T cells, or PBMCs.

Germline values: CDR1 KGHSH, CDR2 LQKENI. The CDR3 runs 15 residues. V gave up 6 bases and J gave up 2 bases, with 13 bases separating them. Profiling relied on immunoSEQ multiplex PCR, and the TCRdb table lists in-frame clones only, not all of them. The data show 150,000 or so clones, 84% seen once. The chain combines TRBV18 with TRBJ2-2; tentatively, D is TRBD2 (7 bases). The origin of this receptor is a human donor in a cohort sampled during active COVID-19. Sequenced sample: peripheral blood. As DNA, the CDR3 is TGTGCCAGCTCTTCGGGGGGCGTAAACACCGGGGAGCTGTTTTTT. Translating it yields CASSSGGVNTGELFF.